Listed below are T cell receptor beta chains from one sample, sequenced in a study of graft-versus-host responses after intestinal transplantation. Profiled with immunoSEQ multiplex PCR; TCRdb holds only in-frame clones, not every one. Among around 71,000 clones listed, roughly 92% were seen once. The specimen was bone marrow, collected 700 to 750 days after intestinal transplantation. The receptors shown here come from a human patient who received an intestinal transplant, so some T cells may come from the graft donor. The CDR3 runs from the conserved cysteine through the conserved F or W. D genes are given only for firm matches. Where a row states a size, it is once, few, many or the class of an expanded clone; other rows omit it.

v_gene	abundance	j_gene	d_gene	CDR3nt	CDR3aa
TRBV12-5	NA	TRBJ2-1	NA	TGTGCTGGTTCGGGGCGTTACAATGAGCAGTTCTTC	CAGSGRYNEQFF
TRBV7-2	once	TRBJ2-5	NA	TGTGCCAGCAGGCTTCGTAGCCAAGAGACCCAGTACTTC	CASRLRSQETQYF
TRBV19	NA	TRBJ2-5	NA	TGTGCCAGTAGTATCCAGGGTCGGGGCCAAGAGACCCAGTACTTC	CASSIQGRGQETQYF
TRBV15	once	TRBJ1-1	NA	TGTGCCACCAGCAGAGATCGGTTGCTTGAAGCTTTCTTT	CATSRDRLLEAFF
TRBV2	once	TRBJ1-1	NA	TGTGCCAGCAGACTTACATTGAACACTGAAGCTTTCTTT	CASRLTLNTEAFF
TRBV5-1	NA	TRBJ2-5	TRBD1	TGCGCCAGCAGCAGCAGGACAGGGTGGGAGACCCAGTACTTC	CASSSRTGWETQYF
TRBV18	NA	TRBJ1-2	NA	TGTGCCAGCTCACCAGGTGCGGAGGAGGGAGGCTACACCTTC	CASSPGAEEGGYTF
TRBV7-3	NA	TRBJ2-7	TRBD2	TGTGCCAGCAGCTTGACTAGCGGGAACCACGAGCAGTACTTC	CASSLTSGNHEQYF
TRBV6-6	NA	TRBJ2-7	TRBD1	TGTGCCAGCAGTTACCAGGACAGGGAAGGCGAGCAGTACTTC	CASSYQDREGEQYF
TRBV5-1	NA	TRBJ1-1	NA	TGCGCCAGCAGCTCGGTTATGGCCAGTCTGAACACTGAAGCTTTCTTT	CASSSVMASLNTEAFF
TRBV19	NA	TRBJ2-7	TRBD1	TGTGCCAGTCGGGGACAGAAAAGCTCCTACGAGCAGTACTTC	CASRGQKSSYEQYF
TRBV14	NA	TRBJ2-3	NA	TGTGCCAGCAGCCTCGACCCCGGGGCCGGTACGCAGTATTTT	CASSLDPGAGTQYF
TRBV10-2	NA	TRBJ1-1	NA	TGCGCCAGCAGTGAGGCCGGGGGCGCTGGAGCTTTCTTT	CASSEAGGAGAFF
TRBV25-1	NA	TRBJ1-1	NA	TGTGCCAGCGTAGGCAGGGTAGGAACTGAAGCTTTCTTT	CASVGRVGTEAFF
TRBV6-5	NA	TRBJ1-2	NA	TGTGCCAGCAGGGACCTGGACGGGTTCTATGGCTACACCTTC	CASRDLDGFYGYTF
TRBV18	once	TRBJ1-3	NA	TGTGCCAGCTCACTAGGACGCTCTGGAAACACCATATATTTT	CASSLGRSGNTIYF
TRBV18	NA	TRBJ1-5	NA	TGTGCCAGCTCACCACCGCCCCAGGGGAACAATCAGCCCCAGCATTTT	CASSPPPQGNNQPQHF